The rows below give T cell receptor beta chains drawn from one sample of a study of shared T cell receptors in the human thymus. TCRdb keeps only in-frame clones here, not all; method: immunoSEQ multiplex PCR. This sample has 600,000 to 900,000 clones, with 80% to 90% found just once. The same sample was also used in a study of human thymus T cells.

Material: thymocytes. The receptors originated from a girl in the first two years of life with a congenital heart defect. CDR3s include the opening cysteine and the closing phenylalanine or tryptophan. A D gene is named only where the DNA matches it firmly. Expanded clones are given a class, and other clones once, few, many or no size at all.

d_call: TRBD1
v_call: TRBV11-2
j_call: TRBJ1-5
clone_size: NA
cdr3_aa: CASSPGDRGHFNQPQHF
cdr3_nt: TGTGCCAGCAGCCCGGGGGACAGGGGGCACTTCAATCAGCCCCAGCATTTT

d_call: NA
v_call: TRBV5-1
j_call: TRBJ1-2
clone_size: NA
cdr3_aa: CASSLTPRTDGTIPRNGYTF
cdr3_nt: TGCGCCAGCAGCTTAACTCCCCGGACAGACGGAACGATCCCAAGGAATGGCTACACCTTC

d_call: NA
v_call: TRBV29-1
j_call: TRBJ1-2
clone_size: NA
cdr3_aa: CSVGRTVTNYGYTF
cdr3_nt: TGCAGCGTTGGGCGGACAGTAACTAACTATGGCTACACCTTC

d_call: NA
v_call: TRBV19
j_call: TRBJ1-1
clone_size: NA
cdr3_aa: CASSMFRNTEAFF
cdr3_nt: TGTGCCAGTAGTATGTTCAGGAACACTGAAGCTTTCTTT

d_call: NA
v_call: TRBV5-4
j_call: TRBJ2-1
clone_size: NA
cdr3_aa: CASSLLDNEQFF
cdr3_nt: TGTGCCAGCAGCTTGCTAGACAATGAGCAGTTCTTC

d_call: NA
v_call: TRBV12-5
j_call: TRBJ2-7
clone_size: few
cdr3_aa: CARDRDYSCEQYF
cdr3_nt: NA

d_call: TRBD1
v_call: TRBV18
j_call: TRBJ2-6
clone_size: NA
cdr3_aa: CASSPDRGGGGANVLTF
cdr3_nt: TGTGCCAGCTCACCGGACAGGGGCGGAGGTGGGGCCAACGTCCTGACTTTC

d_call: NA
v_call: TRBV14
j_call: TRBJ1-1
clone_size: NA
cdr3_aa: CASSPRRTGFYTEAFF
cdr3_nt: TGTGCCAGCAGCCCAAGACGTACAGGGTTTTACACTGAAGCTTTCTTT

d_call: NA
v_call: TRBV5-6
j_call: TRBJ2-7
clone_size: NA
cdr3_aa: CASSLGGGPNEQYF
cdr3_nt: TGTGCCAGCAGCTTAGGGGGGGGCCCTAACGAGCAGTACTTC

d_call: NA
v_call: TRBV27
j_call: TRBJ2-7
clone_size: NA
cdr3_aa: CASGRGYEQYF
cdr3_nt: TGTGCCAGCGGCAGGGGTTACGAGCAGTACTTC

d_call: NA
v_call: TRBV5-5
j_call: TRBJ1-4
clone_size: few
cdr3_aa: CASSPRHDLGKLFF
cdr3_nt: TGTGCCAGCAGCCCTCGACACGACCTCGGAAAACTGTTTTTT

d_call: NA
v_call: TRBV2
j_call: TRBJ1-1
clone_size: NA
cdr3_aa: CASRLTGWNRNTEAFF
cdr3_nt: TGTGCCAGCAGGCTCACAGGGTGGAATAGGAACACTGAAGCTTTCTTT

d_call: NA
v_call: TRBV6-6
j_call: TRBJ1-1
clone_size: NA
cdr3_aa: CASSYFLRSRNTEAFF
cdr3_nt: TGTGCCAGCAGTTACTTCCTGCGGAGCCGAAACACTGAAGCTTTCTTT

d_call: TRBD2
v_call: TRBV5-1
j_call: TRBJ2-1
clone_size: NA
cdr3_aa: CASRLAGGNEQFF
cdr3_nt: TGCGCCAGCAGACTAGCGGGGGGCAATGAGCAGTTCTTC

d_call: TRBD2
v_call: TRBV29-1
j_call: TRBJ2-5
clone_size: NA
cdr3_aa: CSVPASGGDVSGETQYF
cdr3_nt: TGCAGCGTGCCCGCTAGCGGGGGGGATGTTTCAGGGGAGACCCAGTACTTC

d_call: TRBD1
v_call: TRBV5-1
j_call: TRBJ2-7
clone_size: NA
cdr3_aa: CASSWTGGWTYEQYF
cdr3_nt: TGCGCCAGCAGCTGGACAGGAGGCTGGACATACGAGCAGTACTTC

d_call: NA
v_call: TRBV2
j_call: TRBJ1-5
clone_size: NA
cdr3_aa: CASSDFRNQPQHF
cdr3_nt: TGTGCCAGCAGTGACTTTCGTAATCAGCCCCAGCATTTT

d_call: TRBD1
v_call: TRBV5-6
j_call: TRBJ2-5
clone_size: NA
cdr3_aa: CASSWRTGRTQYF
cdr3_nt: TGTGCCAGCAGCTGGAGGACAGGGAGGACCCAGTACTTC

d_call: NA
v_call: TRBV29-1
j_call: TRBJ1-2
clone_size: NA
cdr3_aa: CSVRVTRYGYTF
cdr3_nt: TGCAGCGTGAGGGTCACTCGCTATGGCTACACCTTC

d_call: NA
v_call: TRBV28
j_call: TRBJ2-7
clone_size: NA
cdr3_aa: CASSFLIQVNPEQYF
cdr3_nt: TGTGCCAGCAGTTTTCTAATACAGGTTAATCCCGAGCAGTACTTC

d_call: NA
v_call: TRBV11-2
j_call: TRBJ1-6
clone_size: NA
cdr3_aa: CASSFTENSPLHF
cdr3_nt: TGTGCCAGCAGTTTTACAGAAAATTCACCCCTCCACTTT

d_call: TRBD1
v_call: TRBV7-6
j_call: TRBJ2-1
clone_size: NA
cdr3_aa: CASSSRAAGTGFHEQFF
cdr3_nt: TGTGCCAGCAGCTCCCGTGCGGCCGGGACAGGGTTCCATGAGCAGTTCTTC

d_call: NA
v_call: TRBV6-1
j_call: TRBJ1-1
clone_size: NA
cdr3_aa: CASSEPVDRMNTEAFF
cdr3_nt: TGTGCCAGCAGTGAACCCGTTGACAGGATGAACACTGAAGCTTTCTTT

d_call: NA
v_call: TRBV5-6
j_call: TRBJ2-3
clone_size: NA
cdr3_aa: CASSLSGGITDTQYF
cdr3_nt: TGTGCCAGCAGCTTATCCGGCGGGATCACAGATACGCAGTATTTT

d_call: NA
v_call: TRBV7-2
j_call: TRBJ2-3
clone_size: NA
cdr3_aa: CASSLSPRFSDTQYF
cdr3_nt: TGTGCCAGCAGCTTAAGTCCCAGATTTTCAGATACGCAGTATTTT

d_call: TRBD1
v_call: TRBV28
j_call: TRBJ1-2
clone_size: NA
cdr3_aa: CASSFFSGAPAGGNYGYTF
cdr3_nt: TGTGCCAGCAGTTTTTTCTCGGGGGCACCAGCAGGGGGGAACTATGGCTACACCTTC

d_call: TRBD1
v_call: TRBV4-3
j_call: TRBJ1-3
clone_size: few
cdr3_aa: CASSQIQGYGGNTIYF
cdr3_nt: TGCGCCAGCAGCCAGATACAGGGGTATGGTGGAAACACCATATATTTT

d_call: NA
v_call: TRBV4-3
j_call: TRBJ1-2
clone_size: NA
cdr3_aa: CASSQERRGLYGYTF
cdr3_nt: TGCGCCAGCAGCCAAGAACGAAGGGGTCTGTATGGCTACACCTTC

d_call: TRBD2
v_call: TRBV19
j_call: TRBJ2-7
clone_size: NA
cdr3_aa: CASSMGLAKFYEQYF
cdr3_nt: TGTGCCAGTAGTATGGGACTAGCGAAATTCTACGAGCAGTACTTC